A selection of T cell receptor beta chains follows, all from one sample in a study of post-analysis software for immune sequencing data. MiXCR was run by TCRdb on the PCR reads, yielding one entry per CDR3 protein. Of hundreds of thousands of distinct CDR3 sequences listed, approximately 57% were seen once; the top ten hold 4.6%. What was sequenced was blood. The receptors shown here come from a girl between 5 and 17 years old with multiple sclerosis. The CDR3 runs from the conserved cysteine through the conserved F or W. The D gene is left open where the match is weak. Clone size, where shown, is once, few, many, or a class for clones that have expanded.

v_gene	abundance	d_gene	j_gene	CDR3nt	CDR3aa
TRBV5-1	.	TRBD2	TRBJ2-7	TGCGCCAGCGGCGGGGGGATCGACGAGCAGTACTTC	CASGGGIDEQYF
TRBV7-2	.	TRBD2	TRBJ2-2	TGTGCCAGCAGCCTAGCGGGGCTGAACACCGGGGAGCTGTTTTTT	CASSLAGLNTGELFF
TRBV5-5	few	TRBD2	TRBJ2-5	TGTGCCAGCAGCTTGCTTCCAGCGGGGGACCAAGAGACCCAGTACTTC	CASSLLPAGDQETQYF
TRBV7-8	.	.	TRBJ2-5	TGTGCCAGCAGCACCAGACAGAGATCGTTAGAGACCCAGTACTTC	CASSTRQRSLETQYF
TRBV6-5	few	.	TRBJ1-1	TGTGCCAGCAGTTACTCTAAAGGTCGGACTGAAGCTTTCTTT	CASSYSKGRTEAFF
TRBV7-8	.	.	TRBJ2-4	TGTGCCAGCAGCTTAGTCGCGCAGGGGGGACCCCTAGCCAAAAACATTCAGTACTTC	CASSLVAQGGPLAKNIQYF
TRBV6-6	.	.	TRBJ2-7	TGTGCCAGCAGTTACGAAGGGGCGGTCTACGAGCAGTACTTC	CASSYEGAVYEQYF
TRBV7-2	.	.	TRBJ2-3	TGTGCCAGCAGCATCCACACAGATACGCAGTATTTT	CASSIHTDTQYF
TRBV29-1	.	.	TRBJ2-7	TGCAGCGTTGGACTGTTTAACAATGAGCAGTACTTC	CSVGLFNNEQYF
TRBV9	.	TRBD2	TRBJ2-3	TGTGCCAGCAGCGTGCGATCGGGACTAGCGGGAGGAGATACGCAGTATTTT	CASSVRSGLAGGDTQYF
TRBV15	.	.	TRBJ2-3	TGTGCCACCACCCCGGATGCAGATACGCAGTATTTT	CATTPDADTQYF
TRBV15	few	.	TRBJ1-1	TGTGCCACCAGCAGAATTCCGACCAACTGGGAAGCTTTCTTT	CATSRIPTNWEAFF
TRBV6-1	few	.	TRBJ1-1	TGTGCCAGCAGTGGGTCAGGGGCCCTGAACACTGAAGCTTTCTTT	CASSGSGALNTEAFF
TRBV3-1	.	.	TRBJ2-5	TGTGCCAGCAGCCAAGAGGAGGACTGGCTCACCGAGACCCAGTACTTC	CASSQEEDWLTETQYF
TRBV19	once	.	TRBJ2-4	TGTGCCAGTAGTACTGTGGTAGACATTTTGGTCGACATTCAGTACTTC	CASSTVVDILVDIQYF
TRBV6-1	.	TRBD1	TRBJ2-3	TGTGCCAGCAGTGCGACAGGGGGAAGGAGGGTAGGAGATACGCAGTATTTT	CASSATGGRRVGDTQYF
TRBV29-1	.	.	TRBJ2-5	TGCAGCGTTGTGAGGGACGCCAGGGAGACCCAGTACTTC	CSVVRDARETQYF
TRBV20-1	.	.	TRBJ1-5	TGCAGTGCCAGAGAAATGGGGGATCAGCCCCAGCATTTT	CSAREMGDQPQHF
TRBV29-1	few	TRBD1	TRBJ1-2	TGCAGCGTTGATCGGGGGACAGGGGGCGATCGGGACTATGGCTACACCTTC	CSVDRGTGGDRDYGYTF
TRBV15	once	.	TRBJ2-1	TGTGCCACCAGCAGAGGGGCGGAGAGTGAGCAGTTCTTC	CATSRGAESEQFF
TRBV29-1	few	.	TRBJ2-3	TGCAGCGTTGTTTTAGCGGTTCGGGATACGCAGTATTTT	CSVVLAVRDTQYF
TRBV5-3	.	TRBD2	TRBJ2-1	TGTGCCATCACTAGCGGTAACAATGAGCAGTTCTTC	CAITSGNNEQFF
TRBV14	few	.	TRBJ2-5	TGTGCCAGCAGCCAAGCGCCTTGGGGAGAAGAGACCCAGTACTTC	CASSQAPWGEETQYF
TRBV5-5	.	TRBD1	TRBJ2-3	TGTGCCAGCAGCCCCAGAATGTTACAGGGGGCGTCGGCAGATACGCAGTATTTT	CASSPRMLQGASADTQYF
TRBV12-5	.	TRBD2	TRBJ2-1	TGTGCTAGTGGTATGGGACTAGCGGGAGCCGATGAGCAGTTCTTC	CASGMGLAGADEQFF
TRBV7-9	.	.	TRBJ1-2	TGTGCCAGCAGCTTACTGGTGCAGGGCAGCTATGGCTACACCTTC	CASSLLVQGSYGYTF
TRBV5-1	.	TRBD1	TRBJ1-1	TGCGCCAGCAGCCCGTACAGATGGACAGGGCCGGGGACGAACACTGAAGCTTTCTTT	CASSPYRWTGPGTNTEAFF
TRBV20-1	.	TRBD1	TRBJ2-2	TGCAGTGCTTACAGGGGATGGGAAACGGGGGAGCTGTTTTTT	CSAYRGWETGELFF
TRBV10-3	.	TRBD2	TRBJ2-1	TGTGCCATCAGAACCGGGACTAGCGGGTACAATGAGCAGTTCTTC	CAIRTGTSGYNEQFF
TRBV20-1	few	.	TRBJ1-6	TGCAGTGCCCCTCGGGACAACTATAATTCACCCCTCCACTTT	CSAPRDNYNSPLHF
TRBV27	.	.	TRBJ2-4	TGTGCCAGCAGTAGGGACGCCAAAAACATTCAGTACTTC	CASSRDAKNIQYF
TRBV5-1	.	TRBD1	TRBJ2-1	TGCGCCAGCATTCCGGGACAGGGCCTCCCTGGTGGTGAGCAGTTCTTC	CASIPGQGLPGGEQFF
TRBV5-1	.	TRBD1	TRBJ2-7	TGCGCCAGCAGACCAGGACAGGGGGTCGTCTACGAGCAGTACTTC	CASRPGQGVVYEQYF
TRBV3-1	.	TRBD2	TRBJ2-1	TGTGCCAGCAGCCCCAGCGGGAGGGCCGGGGAGCAGTTCTTC	CASSPSGRAGEQFF
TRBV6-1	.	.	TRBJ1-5	TGTGCCAGCAGTGAAATGGCAGGGACGAATCAGCCCCAGCATTTT	CASSEMAGTNQPQHF
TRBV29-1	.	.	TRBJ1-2	TGCAGCGTTGAAGGGGGACAAGAGAGATGGGGCTACACCTTC	CSVEGGQERWGYTF
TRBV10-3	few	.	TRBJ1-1	TGTGCCATCAGTGAGTCTGCGAAAGAAGTGAACACTGAAGCTTTCTTT	CAISESAKEVNTEAFF
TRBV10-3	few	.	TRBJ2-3	TGTGCCACCCGAGCGACTAGCACAGATACGCAGTATTTT	CATRATSTDTQYF
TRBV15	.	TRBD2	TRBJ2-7	TGTGCCACCAGCAGAGCGCTAGCGGGAGGCATGTACGAGCAGTACTTC	CATSRALAGGMYEQYF
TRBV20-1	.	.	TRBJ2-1	TGCAGTGCTAGGGGGTCAGGGACCTACAATGAGCAGTTCTTC	CSARGSGTYNEQFF
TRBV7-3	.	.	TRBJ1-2	TGTGCCAGCAGCTTAACGCCGAAGGATGGCTACACCTTC	CASSLTPKDGYTF
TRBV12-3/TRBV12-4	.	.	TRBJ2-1	TGTGCCAGCAGTACAGGGGGGGCGGGAGTAAATGAGCAGTTCTTC	CASSTGGAGVNEQFF
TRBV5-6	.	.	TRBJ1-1	TGTGCCAGCAGCCGACAGCGTATGAACACTGAAGCTTTCTTT	CASSRQRMNTEAFF
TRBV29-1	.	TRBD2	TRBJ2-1	TGCAGCGTTGAGGCGGGGGGGAGCTACAATGAGCAGTTCTTC	CSVEAGGSYNEQFF
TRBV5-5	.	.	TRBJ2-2	TGTGCCAGCAGCAAGGTCGGGGGCACCGGGGAGCTGTTTTTT	CASSKVGGTGELFF
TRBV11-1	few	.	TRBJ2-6	TGTGCCAGCAGCGCCTCTGTGGACAACGTCCTGACTTTC	CASSASVDNVLTF